There are a few counts of the clone carrying this TCR beta chain. Sorting that relied on CD45RO/CCR7/CD25/CD127/CD95/CD27 yielded CD4+ naive, central memory, regulatory and stem cell-like memory cells. This entry comes from a study of beta chain features in type 1 diabetes. The entirety of the isolated RNA underwent reverse transcription, so expressed TCRB transcripts were sequenced. Assay used: immunoSEQ multiplex PCR; TCRdb lists only in-frame clones, some missing. Found here are hundreds of thousands of clones, 25% to 35% of them singletons; the top ten hold almost 0.065%. CDR1 is GTSNPN, CDR2 SVGIG, per germline (reference sequence). The CDR3 is 15 residues long. The V and J ends lost 1 base and 4 bases, in that order; junction bases with no gene match: 4.

This TCR was recovered from a man between 18 and 29 years old in good health. The chain is built from TRBV30 and TRBJ2-1; TRBD2 aligns across 10 bases. Sequencing was done on a sample of naive CD4+ T cells from blood. CDR3 sequence reads: CAWSGGTSVYNEQFF. The CDR3 DNA sequence: TGTGCCTGGAGTGGGGGGACTAGCGTATACAATGAGCAGTTCTTC.